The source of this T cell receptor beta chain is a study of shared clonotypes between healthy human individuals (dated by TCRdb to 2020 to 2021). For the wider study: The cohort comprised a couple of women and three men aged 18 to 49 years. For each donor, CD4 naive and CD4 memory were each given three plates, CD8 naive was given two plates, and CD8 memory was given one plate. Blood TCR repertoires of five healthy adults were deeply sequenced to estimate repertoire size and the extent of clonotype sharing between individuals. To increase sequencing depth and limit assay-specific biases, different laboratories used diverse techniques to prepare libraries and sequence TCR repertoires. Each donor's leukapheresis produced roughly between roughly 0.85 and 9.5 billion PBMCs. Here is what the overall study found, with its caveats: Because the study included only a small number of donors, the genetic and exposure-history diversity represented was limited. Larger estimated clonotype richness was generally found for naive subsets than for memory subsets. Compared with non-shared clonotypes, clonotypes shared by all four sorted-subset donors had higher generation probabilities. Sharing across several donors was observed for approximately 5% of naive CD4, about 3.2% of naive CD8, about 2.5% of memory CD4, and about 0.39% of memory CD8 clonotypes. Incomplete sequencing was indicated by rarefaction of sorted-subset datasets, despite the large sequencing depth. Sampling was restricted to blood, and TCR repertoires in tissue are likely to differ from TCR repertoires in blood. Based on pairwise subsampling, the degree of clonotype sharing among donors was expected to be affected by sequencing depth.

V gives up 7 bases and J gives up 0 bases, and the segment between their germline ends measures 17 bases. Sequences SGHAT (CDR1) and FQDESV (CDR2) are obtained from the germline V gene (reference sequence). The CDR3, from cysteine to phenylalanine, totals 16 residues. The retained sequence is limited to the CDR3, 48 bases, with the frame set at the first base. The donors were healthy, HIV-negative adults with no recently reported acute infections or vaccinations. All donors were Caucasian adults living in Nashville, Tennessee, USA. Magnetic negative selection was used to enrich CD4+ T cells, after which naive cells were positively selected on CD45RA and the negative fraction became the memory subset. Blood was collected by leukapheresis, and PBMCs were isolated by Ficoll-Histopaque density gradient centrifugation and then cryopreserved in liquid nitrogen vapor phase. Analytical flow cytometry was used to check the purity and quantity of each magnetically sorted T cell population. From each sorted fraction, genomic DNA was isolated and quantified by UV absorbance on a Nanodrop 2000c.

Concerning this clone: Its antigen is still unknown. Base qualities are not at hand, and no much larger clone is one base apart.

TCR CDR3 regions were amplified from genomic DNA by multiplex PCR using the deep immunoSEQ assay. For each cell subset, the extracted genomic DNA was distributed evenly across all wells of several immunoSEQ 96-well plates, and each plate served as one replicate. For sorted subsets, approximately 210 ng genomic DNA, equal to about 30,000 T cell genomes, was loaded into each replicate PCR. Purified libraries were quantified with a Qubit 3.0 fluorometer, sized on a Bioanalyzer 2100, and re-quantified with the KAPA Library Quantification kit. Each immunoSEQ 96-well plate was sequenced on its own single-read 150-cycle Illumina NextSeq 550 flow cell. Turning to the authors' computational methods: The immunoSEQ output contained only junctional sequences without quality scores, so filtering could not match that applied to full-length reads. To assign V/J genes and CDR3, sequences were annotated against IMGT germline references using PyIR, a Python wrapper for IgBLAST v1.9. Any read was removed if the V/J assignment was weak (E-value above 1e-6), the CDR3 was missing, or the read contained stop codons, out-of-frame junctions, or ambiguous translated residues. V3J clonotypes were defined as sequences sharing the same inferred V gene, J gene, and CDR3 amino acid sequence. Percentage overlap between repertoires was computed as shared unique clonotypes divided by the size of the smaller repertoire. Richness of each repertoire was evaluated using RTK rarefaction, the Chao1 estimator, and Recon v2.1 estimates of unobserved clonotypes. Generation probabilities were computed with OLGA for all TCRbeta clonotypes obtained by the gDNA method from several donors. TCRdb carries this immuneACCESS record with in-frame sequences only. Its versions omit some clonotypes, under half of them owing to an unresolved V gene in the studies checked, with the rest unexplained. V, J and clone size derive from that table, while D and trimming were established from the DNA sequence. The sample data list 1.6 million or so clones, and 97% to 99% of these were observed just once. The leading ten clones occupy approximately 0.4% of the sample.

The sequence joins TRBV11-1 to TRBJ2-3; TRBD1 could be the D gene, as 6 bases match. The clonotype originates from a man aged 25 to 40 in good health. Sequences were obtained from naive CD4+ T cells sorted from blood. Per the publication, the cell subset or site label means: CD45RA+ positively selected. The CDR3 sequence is CASTPVDRISTDTQYF. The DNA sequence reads TGTGCCAGCACCCCCGTGGACAGAATTAGCACAGATACGCAGTATTTT.